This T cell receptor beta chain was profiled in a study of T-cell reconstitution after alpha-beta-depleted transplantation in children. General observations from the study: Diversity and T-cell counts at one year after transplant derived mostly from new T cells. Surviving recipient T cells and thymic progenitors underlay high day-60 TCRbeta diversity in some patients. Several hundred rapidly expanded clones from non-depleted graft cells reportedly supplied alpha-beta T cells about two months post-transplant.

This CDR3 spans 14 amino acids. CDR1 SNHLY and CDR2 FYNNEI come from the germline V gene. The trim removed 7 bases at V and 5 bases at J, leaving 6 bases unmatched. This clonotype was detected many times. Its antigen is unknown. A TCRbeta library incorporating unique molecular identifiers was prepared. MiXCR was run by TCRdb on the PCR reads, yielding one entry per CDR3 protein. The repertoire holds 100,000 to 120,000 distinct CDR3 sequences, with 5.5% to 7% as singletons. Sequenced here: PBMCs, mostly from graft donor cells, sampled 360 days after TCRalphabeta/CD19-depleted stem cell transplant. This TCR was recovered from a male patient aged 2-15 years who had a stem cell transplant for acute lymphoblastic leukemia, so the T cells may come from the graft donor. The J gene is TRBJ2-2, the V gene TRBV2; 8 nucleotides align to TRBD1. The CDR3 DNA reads TGTGCCAGCACGGGACAGGATAGTACCGGGGAGCTGTTTTTT. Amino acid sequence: CASTGQDSTGELFF.